A selection of T cell receptor beta chains follows, all from one sample in a study of T cell responses to AZD1222 COVID-19 vaccine. Using immunoSEQ multiplex PCR, the repertoire was profiled, and TCRdb retains in-frame clones only, with some absent. Of about 60,000 clones listed, around 90% were seen once; the top ten hold approximately 6.3%. Sample: peripheral blood, taken 28 days after the second dose of the MenACWY control vaccine. The receptors stem from an adult who received the MenACWY meningococcal vaccine as a control. CDR3s include the opening cysteine and the closing phenylalanine or tryptophan. The D gene is left open where the match is weak. Size values are once, few and many counts, or a class for expanded clones, and some rows have none.

d_call j_call v_call clone_size cdr3_nt cdr3_aa
TRBD1 TRBJ2-7 TRBV5-6 once TGTGCCAGCAGCTCATTATACAGGGGCGTCTACGAGCAGTACTTC CASSSLYRGVYEQYF
NA TRBJ1-6 TRBV30 once TGTGCCTGGAGGACGGGGACCGCGACACCCCTCCACTTT CAWRTGTATPLHF
TRBD2 TRBJ2-1 TRBV19 NA TGTGCCAGTAGCCCCGGTTTATTGGCTAGCGGGAAAAATGAGCAGTTCTTC CASSPGLLASGKNEQFF
NA TRBJ1-5 TRBV3-1/TRBV3-2 NA TGTGCCAGCAGCCAACCGCTTACGTCAGGGTTACGGGGGTATAGCAATCAGCCCCAGCATTTT CASSQPLTSGLRGYSNQPQHF
TRBD1 TRBJ1-5 TRBV28 NA TGTGCCAGTGGCGGGACAGCAAATCAGCCCCAGCATTTT CASGGTANQPQHF
NA TRBJ1-5 TRBV19 NA TGTGCCACCAGCGGGGAGAATCAGCCCCAGCATTTT CATSGENQPQHF
NA TRBJ1-5 TRBV24-1 NA TGTGCCACCAGTGATTCCCCGGGACCGAGCAATCAGCCCCAGCATTTT CATSDSPGPSNQPQHF
TRBD1 TRBJ2-1 TRBV30 NA TGTGCCTGGAGTTTGGGACAGGGGAGGAAAAATGAGCAGTTCTTC CAWSLGQGRKNEQFF
NA TRBJ1-1 TRBV24-1 NA TGTGCCACCCAGTCCATGGGACGCACTGAAGCTTTCTTT CATQSMGRTEAFF
NA TRBJ2-1 TRBV7-3 NA TGTGCCAGCAGCCGGGGCCGGGACAATGAGCAGTTCTTC CASSRGRDNEQFF
NA TRBJ2-1 TRBV3-1/TRBV3-2 NA TGTGCCAGCAGCCAAGGAGGGGAACTTTACAATGAGCAGTTCTTC CASSQGGELYNEQFF
NA TRBJ2-7 TRBV4-1 NA TGCGCCAGCAGCCAAGCAGGTGGCGAGCAGTACTTC CASSQAGGEQYF
NA TRBJ2-3 TRBV6-5 NA TGTGCCAGCGGAGCGGATACGCAGTATTTT CASGADTQYF
TRBD1 TRBJ2-3 TRBV6-2/TRBV6-3 NA TGTGCCAGCAGTTCCGGACAGGGCTTGTTTACGCAGTATTTT CASSSGQGLFTQYF
TRBD2 TRBJ2-7 TRBV20-1 NA TGCAGTGCTAGTGGGACAGGGGGACTAGCGGGGTTGGACGAGCAGTACTTC CSASGTGGLAGLDEQYF
NA TRBJ2-1 TRBV11-1 once TGTGCCAGCAGCTTAGCGGACGCTAACAATGAGCAGTTCTTC CASSLADANNEQFF
TRBD1 TRBJ1-1 TRBV19 NA TGTGCCAGTTACCCCGGGACAGGGGTCACTGAAGCTTTCTTT CASYPGTGVTEAFF
TRBD1 TRBJ2-3 TRBV19 NA TGTGCCAGTAGTCCCTACAGGGGCGTCTCAGATACGCAGTATTTT CASSPYRGVSDTQYF
TRBD2 TRBJ2-1 TRBV7-2 NA TGTGCCAGCAGCTCCCTAGCGGGAACGACCTTCAATGAGCAGTTCTTC CASSSLAGTTFNEQFF
NA TRBJ2-5 TRBV4-3 NA TGCGCCAGCAGCCAAGAATGGACGGACGAAGAGACCCAGTACTTC CASSQEWTDEETQYF
NA TRBJ2-3 TRBV12-5 NA TGTGCTAGTGGGGACAGTAACACAGATACGCAGTATTTT CASGDSNTDTQYF
TRBD1 TRBJ2-5 TRBV24-1 few TGTGCCACCAGTGGGACAGGGGGCTCGGAGACCCAGTACTTC CATSGTGGSETQYF
TRBD1 TRBJ1-1 TRBV29-1 NA TGCAGCGCGCGCCGCGCGGGACAGACGGGTACTGAAGCTTTCTTT CSARRAGQTGTEAFF
NA TRBJ2-1 TRBV7-6 once TGTGCCAGCACCGATGGAGGCGATGAGCAGTTCTTC CASTDGGDEQFF
TRBD2 TRBJ2-7 TRBV7-8 NA TGTGCCAGCAGTCTCGGACTAGCGGACGAGCAGTACTTC CASSLGLADEQYF
NA TRBJ1-2 TRBV6-5 few TGTGCCAGCAGGTCGGGACGGTTTTCTGGTGGCTACACCTTC CASRSGRFSGGYTF
NA TRBJ1-6 TRBV4-1 NA TGCGCCAGCAGCCAAGGGTTAGGACCCCTCCACTTT CASSQGLGPLHF
NA TRBJ2-5 TRBV11-1 NA TGTGCCAGCAGCTTAGGCCAAGAGACCCAGTACTTC CASSLGQETQYF
NA TRBJ1-2 TRBV7-9 NA TGTGCCAGCAGCTTAGTGGAAGGATTAAACTATGGCTACACCTTC CASSLVEGLNYGYTF
NA TRBJ1-1 TRBV7-9 NA TGTGCCACCCAGCTTCGATCAACGACAGGTTCTGAAGCTTTCTTT CATQLRSTTGSEAFF
NA TRBJ1-1 TRBV11-2 NA TGTGCCAGCAGCGGCCGGGGCACTGAAGCTTTCTTT CASSGRGTEAFF
TRBD1 TRBJ1-4 TRBV5-6 NA TGTGCCAGCAGCCCAAACAGGGGTGCTAATGAAAAACTGTTTTTT CASSPNRGANEKLFF
NA TRBJ1-2 TRBV18 once TGTGCCAGCTCACCTCCACTCAGGGGTAGTCAGTATGGCTACACCTTC CASSPPLRGSQYGYTF
NA TRBJ2-3 TRBV5-5 NA TGTGCCAGCAGCTTGGTGCCTCTTACGGGAGTTCAAGATACGCAGTATTTT CASSLVPLTGVQDTQYF
NA TRBJ1-1 TRBV28 NA TGTGCCAGCAGTTTAGGGGGGGACACTGAAGCTTTCTTT CASSLGGDTEAFF
NA TRBJ1-1 TRBV2 once TGTGCCAGCAGTGCGGCCAGTCGGAACACTGAAGCTTTCTTT CASSAASRNTEAFF
NA TRBJ1-1 TRBV19 NA TGTGCCAGTACCAACGGGCGGGGGAACACTGAAGCTTTCTTT CASTNGRGNTEAFF
TRBD1 TRBJ1-4 TRBV3-1/TRBV3-2 NA TGTGCCAGCAGCCTTAGACAGGGGGAAGAAAAACTGTTTTTT CASSLRQGEEKLFF
NA TRBJ2-7 TRBV18 NA TGTGCCAGCTCACCAAGCCTAGTACTACTCTACGAGCAGTACTTC CASSPSLVLLYEQYF
NA TRBJ2-7 TRBV27 NA TGTGCCAGCAGTTTATCAACTTTCCAGGGCCACGAGCAGTACTTC CASSLSTFQGHEQYF
NA TRBJ1-3 TRBV19 once TGTGCCAGTAGCACCCTTCCCGGAAACACCATATATTTT CASSTLPGNTIYF
TRBD2 TRBJ2-3 TRBV5-4 NA TGTGCCAGCAGCTCGGGAGGCAACACAGATACGCAGTATTTT CASSSGGNTDTQYF
NA TRBJ2-7 TRBV6-1 NA TGTGCCAGCAGTGAGCTTTTTGGGGCTAGCGACTCCTACGAGCAGTACTTC CASSELFGASDSYEQYF
NA TRBJ2-4 TRBV21-1 NA TGTGCCAGCAGCAGGGTCTACATTCAGTACTTC CASSRVYIQYF
TRBD1 TRBJ2-1 TRBV4-3 NA TGCGCCAGCAAGGGGGCCAGCAATGAGCAGTTCTTC CASKGASNEQFF
NA TRBJ2-5 TRBV9 NA TGTGCCAGCAGCGTCGGACGTGACGAGACCCAGTACTTC CASSVGRDETQYF
NA TRBJ2-3 TRBV10-3 few TGTGCCATCTCAGGGCAGGGGGGGAGAGCAGATACGCAGTATTTT CAISGQGGRADTQYF
NA TRBJ1-1 TRBV5-1 NA TGCGCCAGCAGCTTGGTCTCAGGGGCTCTCGGAGGTGAAGCTTTCTTT CASSLVSGALGGEAFF
TRBD1 TRBJ1-1 TRBV19 NA TGTGCCAGTAGTCCAATGGGACAGCAGAACACTGAAGCTTTCTTT CASSPMGQQNTEAFF
NA TRBJ2-5 TRBV2 NA TGTGCCAGCAGTGAACTTTACAACCGGAAAGAGACCCAGTACTTC CASSELYNRKETQYF
NA TRBJ1-6 TRBV18 NA TGTGCCAGCTCACCACCGGGCAGGACCACCCTCCACTTT CASSPPGRTTLHF
TRBD1 TRBJ1-2 TRBV10-3 NA TGTGCCATCACGGACAGGGGCGTCTATGGCTACACCTTC CAITDRGVYGYTF